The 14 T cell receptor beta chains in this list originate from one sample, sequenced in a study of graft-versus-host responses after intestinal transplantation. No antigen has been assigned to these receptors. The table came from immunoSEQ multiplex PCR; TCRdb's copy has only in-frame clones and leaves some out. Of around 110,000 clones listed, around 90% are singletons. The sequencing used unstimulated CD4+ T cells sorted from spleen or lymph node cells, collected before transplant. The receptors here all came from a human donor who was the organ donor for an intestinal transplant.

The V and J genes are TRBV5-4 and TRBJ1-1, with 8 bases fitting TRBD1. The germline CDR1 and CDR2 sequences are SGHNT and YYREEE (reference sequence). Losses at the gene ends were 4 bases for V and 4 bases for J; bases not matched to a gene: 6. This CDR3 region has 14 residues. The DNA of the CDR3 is TGTGCCAGCAGCCCCAGGGGGCGCGGCACTGAAGCTTTCTTT. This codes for CASSPRGRGTEAFF.

CDR3 DNA: TGTGCCAGCAGTTCCGAGGGCCTGGCGAACGGGGAGCTGTTTTTT. It translates to CASSSEGLANGELFF. The chain employs TRBV28 and TRBJ2-2, with D tentatively TRBD2 (5 bases). Trimming removed 4 bases at V and 7 bases at J, with 16 bases between. CDR3 size: 15 residues. Germline CDR1 is MDHEN and CDR2 is SYDVKM.

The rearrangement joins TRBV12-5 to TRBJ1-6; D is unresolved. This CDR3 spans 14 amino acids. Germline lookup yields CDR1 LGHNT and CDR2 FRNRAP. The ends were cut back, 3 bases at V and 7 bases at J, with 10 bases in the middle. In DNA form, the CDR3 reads TGTGCTAGTGGTTTAGAGATTCGGAATTCACCCCTCCACTTT. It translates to CASGLEIRNSPLHF.

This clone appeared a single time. The CDR3 nucleotides read TGTGCCAGCAGCTTAGCCATTACGGCCGGTCAAGAGACCCAGTACTTC. Translated: CASSLAITAGQETQYF. The gene calls are TRBV7-2 and TRBJ2-5; no firm D call. This CDR3 is 16 amino acids long. V shed 0 bases and J shed 2 bases, with 13 bases lying between them. CDR1 SGHTA and CDR2 FQGNSA come from the germline V gene. The full variable domain, its missing parts supplied by reference TRBV7-2 and TRBJ2-5, is GAGVSQSPSNKVTEKGKDVELRCDPISGHTALYWYRQSLGQGLEFLIYFQGNSAPDKSGLPSDRFSAERTGGSVSTLTIQRTQQEDSAVYLCASSLAITAGQETQYFGPGTRLLVL.

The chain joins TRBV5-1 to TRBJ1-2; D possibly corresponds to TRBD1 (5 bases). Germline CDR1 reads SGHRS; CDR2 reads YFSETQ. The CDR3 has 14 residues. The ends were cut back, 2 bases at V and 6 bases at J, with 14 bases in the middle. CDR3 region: CASSLRDVGNGYTF. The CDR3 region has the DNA TGCGCCAGCAGCTTAAGGGACGTCGGGAATGGCTACACCTTC.

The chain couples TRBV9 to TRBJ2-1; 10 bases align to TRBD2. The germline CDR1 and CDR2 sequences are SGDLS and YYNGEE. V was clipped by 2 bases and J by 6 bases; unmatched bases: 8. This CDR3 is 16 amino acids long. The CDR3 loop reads CASSVLAGVGSNEQFF. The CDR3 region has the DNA TGTGCCAGCAGCGTCCTAGCGGGAGTAGGGTCCAATGAGCAGTTCTTC.

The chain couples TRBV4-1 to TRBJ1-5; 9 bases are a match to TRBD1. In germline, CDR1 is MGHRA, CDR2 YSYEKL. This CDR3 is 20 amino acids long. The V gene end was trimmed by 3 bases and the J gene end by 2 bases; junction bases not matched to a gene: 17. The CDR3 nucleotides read TGCGCCAGCAGCCAGAGACCCGGGACAGGGAATGGGGAACGCAATCAGCCCCAGCATTTT. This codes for CASSQRPGTGNGERNQPQHF.

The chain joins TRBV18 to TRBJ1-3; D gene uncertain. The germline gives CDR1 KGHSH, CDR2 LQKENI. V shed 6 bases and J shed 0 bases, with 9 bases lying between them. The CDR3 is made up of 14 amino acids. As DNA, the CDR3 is TGTGCCAGCTCTCCGGAGGGCTCTGGAAACACCATATATTTT. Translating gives CASSPEGSGNTIYF.

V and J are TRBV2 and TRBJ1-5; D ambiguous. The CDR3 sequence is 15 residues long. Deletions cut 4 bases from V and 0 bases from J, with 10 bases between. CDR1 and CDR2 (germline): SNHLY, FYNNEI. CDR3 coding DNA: TGTGCCAGCAGTGCTTGGACGGTTAGCAATCAGCCCCAGCATTTT. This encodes CASSAWTVSNQPQHF.

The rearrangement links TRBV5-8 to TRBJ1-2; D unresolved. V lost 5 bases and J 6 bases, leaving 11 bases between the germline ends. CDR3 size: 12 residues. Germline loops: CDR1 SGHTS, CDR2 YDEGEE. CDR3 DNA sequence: TGTGCCAGCAGACGGGCGATCGATGGCTACACCTTC. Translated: CASRRAIDGYTF.

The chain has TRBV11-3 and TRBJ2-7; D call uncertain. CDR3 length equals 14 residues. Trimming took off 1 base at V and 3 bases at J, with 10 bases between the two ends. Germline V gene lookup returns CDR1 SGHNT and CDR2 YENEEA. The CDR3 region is CASSLGYDFYEQYF. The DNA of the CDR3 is TGTGCCAGCAGCTTAGGCTATGACTTCTACGAGCAGTACTTC.

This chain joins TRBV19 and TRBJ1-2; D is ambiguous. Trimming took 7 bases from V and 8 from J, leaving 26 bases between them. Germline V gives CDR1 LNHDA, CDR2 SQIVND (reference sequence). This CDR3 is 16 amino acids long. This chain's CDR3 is CASTDRDYGSAGGYTF. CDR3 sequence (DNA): TGTGCCAGTACCGATAGAGACTATGGCAGCGCGGGGGGCTACACCTTC.

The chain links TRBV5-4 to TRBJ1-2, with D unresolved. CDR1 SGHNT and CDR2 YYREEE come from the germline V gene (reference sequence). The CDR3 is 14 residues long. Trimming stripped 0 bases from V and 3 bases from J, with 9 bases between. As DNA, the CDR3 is TGTGCCAGCAGCTTGGTAACTGGGGACTATGGCTACACCTTC. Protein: CASSLVTGDYGYTF.

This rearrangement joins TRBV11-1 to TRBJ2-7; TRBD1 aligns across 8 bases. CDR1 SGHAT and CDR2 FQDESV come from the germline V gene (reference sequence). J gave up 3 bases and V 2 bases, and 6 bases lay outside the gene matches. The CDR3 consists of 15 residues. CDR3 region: CASSLSRTGIYEQYF. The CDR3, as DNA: TGTGCCAGCAGCTTATCTAGGACAGGGATCTACGAGCAGTACTTC.